These 20 T cell receptor beta chains originate from one sample sequenced in a study of human T cells and chemical hapten exposure. In TCRdb, the RACE reads were re-called with MiXCR into one record per CDR3 protein. Seen here are some 64,000 distinct CDR3 sequences, 9.5% to 11% observed once, and the top ten hold about 2.3%. Indicated time point: patch test 3, about 24 weeks after DPC sensitization. The treatment was: therapeutic diphenylcyclopropenone sensitization with weekly scalp DPC. The sample here was whole blood, taken in connection with sensitization to the hapten diphenylcyclopropenone (DPC). These receptor sequences come from a young woman with alopecia areata. Some clones in this sample may be carry-over from other donors' samples.

A word on this clonotype: This may stem from a read error, because a much larger clone lies one nucleotide away. The V call is TRBV7-2, the J call TRBJ1-6; 8 bases are a match to TRBD1. Germline V gene lookup returns CDR1 SGHTA and CDR2 FQGNSA. CDR3 length: 14 amino acids. J gave up 8 bases and V 10 bases, and 10 bases lay outside the gene matches. DNA for the CDR3: TGTGCCAACAGGGGGGACGCCGGGTATTCACCCCTCCACTTT. Residues: CANRGDAGYSPLHF.

This chain links TRBV6-5 with TRBJ1-2, with 8 bases lining up with TRBD1. This CDR3 is 14 amino acids long. Germline CDR1 and CDR2: MNHEY and SVGAGI. V was clipped by 6 bases and J by 7 bases; unmatched bases: 10. This CDR3 reads CASSSQDRAIGYTF. In nucleotides, the CDR3 is TGTGCCAGCAGCTCACAGGACAGGGCCATTGGCTACACCTTC.

This sequence joins TRBV9 and TRBJ2-2; TRBD1 agrees at 10 bases. Germline V gene lookup returns CDR1 SGDLS and CDR2 YYNGEE. The CDR3 has 16 residues. V shed 0 bases, J shed 5 bases, and the junction held 4 bases outside the gene matches. The CDR3 DNA is TGTGCCAGCAGCGTAGACGACAGGGGGCGGACCGGGGAGCTGTTTTTT. This translates into CASSVDDRGRTGELFF.

The chain employs TRBV6-5 and TRBJ2-3, with 8 bases identical to TRBD2. CDR3 size: 16 residues. The ends lost 5 bases at V and 1 base at J; junction bases unmatched: 8. Per germline, CDR1 MNHEY and CDR2 SVGAGI. Here the CDR3 reads CASSPTSRGGTDTQYF. DNA of the CDR3: TGTGCCAGCAGTCCGACGTCGCGGGGGGGCACAGATACGCAGTATTTT.

CDR3 sequence reads: CSAGGQNGYTF. The CDR3, as DNA: TGCAGCGCTGGTGGGCAGAATGGCTACACCTTC. The chain uses TRBV29-1 and TRBJ1-2; D unresolved. Germline V gives CDR1 SQVTM, CDR2 ANQGSEA. The CDR3 covers 11 residues. Trimming left V 7 bases short and J 6 bases short, with 12 bases between.

This clonotype showed up just a few times. This chain links TRBV5-1 with TRBJ2-5; D ambiguous. This CDR3 spans 16 amino acids. V was trimmed by 0 bases and J by 5 bases, leaving 17 bases between them. Germline V gene sequence: CDR1 SGHRS, CDR2 YFSETQ. The CDR3 nucleotides read TGCGCCAGCAGCTTGGGGACCGGGTCCCAAGGGGAGACCCAGTACTTC. It codes for CASSLGTGSQGETQYF.

This clonotype was recorded at least ten times. The V gene is TRBV10-3, the J gene TRBJ2-1; 10 nucleotides line up with TRBD2. V lost 6 bases and J lost 8; bases outside the gene matches: 4. The CDR3 sequence is 13 residues long. Germline CDR1 and CDR2: ENHRY and SYGVKD. CDR3 residues: CAISVAGGDEQFF. The CDR3 DNA follows: TGTGCCATCAGCGTAGCGGGGGGAGATGAGCAGTTCTTC.

This clonotype has at least ten counts. The chain employs TRBV5-1 and TRBJ2-1; possibly TRBD2 for D (6 bases). The CDR3 runs 15 residues. With 4 bases removed from V and 4 bases from J, the gap between germline ends came to 15 bases. Germline V gives CDR1 SGHRS, CDR2 YFSETQ. CDR3 region: CASSPGWAGYNEQFF. CDR3 DNA sequence: TGCGCCAGCAGCCCCGGTTGGGCGGGGTACAATGAGCAGTTCTTC.

There are a few counts of this clonotype. The J gene is TRBJ2-5, the V gene TRBV6-2 or TRBV6-3, with TRBD2 matching 12 bases. The germline CDR1 and CDR2 sequences are MNHEY and SVGEGT. J gave up 4 bases and V 6 bases, and 6 bases lay outside the gene matches. The CDR3 is made up of 15 amino acids. The CDR3 loop is CASRDPGLAGETQYF. As DNA, the CDR3 is TGTGCCAGCAGAGACCCGGGACTAGCGGGAGAGACCCAGTACTTC.

The chain links TRBV12-3 or TRBV12-4 to TRBJ1-4; D uncertain. The CDR3 runs 14 residues. Trimming took off 5 bases at V and 8 bases at J, with 15 bases between the two ends. CDR3 sequence reads: CASSSAGGSEKLFF. The CDR3 coding sequence is TGTGCCAGCAGTAGTGCCGGAGGTTCGGAAAAACTGTTTTTT.

In its sample, this clonotype was seen a few times. The chain carries TRBV5-1 and TRBJ2-7, with unresolved D. From germline, CDR1 is SGHRS and CDR2 YFSETQ. With 0 bases removed from V and 3 bases from J, the gap between germline ends came to 7 bases. This CDR3 spans 13 amino acids. The CDR3 loop reads CASSLGSYYEQYF. The CDR3 DNA reads TGCGCCAGCAGCTTGGGATCCTACTACGAGCAGTACTTC. The complete variable domain, with remaining parts taken from reference TRBV5-1 and TRBJ2-7, reads KAGVTQTPRYLIKTRGQQVTLSCSPISGHRSVSWYQQTPGQGLQFLFEYFSETQRNKGNFPGRFSGRQFSNSRSEMNVSTLELGDSALYLCASSLGSYYEQYFGPGTRLTVT.

There are many counts of this clonotype. The chain joins TRBV2 to TRBJ1-2; a weak D match, TRBD1 (5 bases). Trimming took 6 bases from V and 2 from J, leaving 10 bases between them. Germline V gene lookup returns CDR1 SNHLY and CDR2 FYNNEI. CDR3 length equals 13 residues. CDR3 sequence: CASSAGENYGYTF. The CDR3 DNA follows: TGTGCCAGCAGCGCGGGGGAAAACTATGGCTACACCTTC.

The chain uses TRBV5-1 and TRBJ1-6; D remains ambiguous. The ends were cut back, 4 bases at V and 5 bases at J, with 16 bases in the middle. This CDR3 comprises 16 residues. The germline CDR1 and CDR2 sequences are SGHRS and YFSETQ. The CDR3: CASSPELRRDNSPLHF. CDR3 nucleotides: TGCGCCAGCAGCCCGGAACTTCGGAGGGATAATTCACCCCTCCACTTT.

This clonotype was picked up a small number of times. The CDR3 protein is CSARDPSGGSYEQYF. The DNA for the CDR3 is TGCAGTGCTAGAGACCCTAGCGGGGGCTCCTACGAGCAGTACTTC. The chain uses TRBV20-1 and TRBJ2-7; 10 bases agree with TRBD2. J was trimmed by 0 bases and V by 0 bases; bases with no gene match: 2. The germline gives CDR1 DFQATT, CDR2 SNEGSKA (reference sequence). This CDR3 has 15 residues.

This clonotype has just a few counts. The chain uses TRBV5-6 and TRBJ2-6, with D tentatively TRBD1 (6 bases). Germline assignment: CDR1 SGHDT and CDR2 YYEEEE. The CDR3 sequence is 17 residues long. V lost 4 bases to trimming and J lost 0 bases, with 14 bases between them. The CDR3 spells CASSPRGSPSGANVLTF. The DNA for the CDR3 is TGTGCCAGCAGCCCCAGGGGCAGTCCCTCTGGGGCCAACGTCCTGACTTTC.

Ten or more counts support this clonotype. For the CDR3, the DNA is TGTGCCAGCAGTTATGGCTTCAAATTCCCGAACACTGAAGCTTTCTTT. This encodes CASSYGFKFPNTEAFF. The chain has TRBV6-6 and TRBJ1-1; D is ambiguous. With 3 bases removed from V and 1 base from J, the gap between germline ends came to 15 bases. Looked up from germline, CDR1 is MNHNY and CDR2 is SVGAGI (reference sequence). There are 16 residues in the CDR3.

This clonotype appeared a few times. The rearrangement links TRBV5-8 to TRBJ1-5; D perhaps matches TRBD1 (5 bases). CDR3 length: 16 amino acids. The V gene lost 6 bases and the J gene lost 2 bases, with 18 bases spanning the gap. Germline V gene lookup returns CDR1 SGHTS and CDR2 YDEGEE. In DNA, the CDR3 is TGTGCCAGCACCTACTGGGAGGGGTTTGGCAATCAGCCCCAGCATTTT. It codes for CASTYWEGFGNQPQHF.

This clonotype was seen many times. The chain couples TRBV20-1 to TRBJ1-4; the D gene is possibly TRBD1 (6 bases). V lost 5 bases, J lost 5 bases, and 18 bases lay in between. Germline CDR1 is DFQATT and CDR2 is SNEGSKA (reference sequence). The CDR3 loop spans 15 amino acids. The CDR3 is CSALDTGHSNEKLFF. CDR3 bases: TGCAGTGCTCTGGACACGGGACACTCGAATGAAAAACTGTTTTTT.

This clonotype has more than one count but fewer than ten. J is TRBJ1-3 and V is TRBV2; D remains unclear. The V end was cut by 7 bases, the J end by 2 bases, with 9 bases between. This CDR3 region has 13 residues. Germline V gene data show CDR1 as SNHLY and CDR2 as FYNNEI. CDR3 in DNA: TGTGCCAGCACCCCACTCCCTGGAAACACCATATATTTT. Translated: CASTPLPGNTIYF.

This sequence joins TRBV2 and TRBJ1-3; D uncertain. V was shortened by 6 bases and J by 4 bases, with 10 bases between the two germline ends. Germline V gene sequence: CDR1 SNHLY, CDR2 FYNNEI. The CDR3 spans 13 residues. DNA for the CDR3: TGTGCCAGCAGCACAGCTTCCGGAAACACCATATATTTT. This codes for CASSTASGNTIYF.